Below, 29 T cell receptor beta chains from the same sample are listed, as sequenced in a study of cytomegalovirus exposure and HLA in healthy donors. Both 60 Vbeta primers and 13 Jbeta primers went into the PCR. Sequencing used immunoSEQ multiplex PCR; TCRdb keeps in-frame clones, though not all of them. This table has 180,000 or so clones, 75% to 80% appearing once. The sample consisted of PBMCs. The source is a female donor in good health and CMV-seronegative.

This sequence joins TRBV6-5 and TRBJ1-6; 8 positions match TRBD1. J lost 9 bases, V lost 5 bases, and 6 bases had no gene match. The CDR3 spans 14 residues. CDR1 and CDR2 (germline): MNHEY, SVGAGI. This CDR3 reads CASSAGQGTSPLHF. The CDR3 DNA follows: TGTGCCAGCAGTGCCGGACAGGGTACTTCACCCCTCCACTTT.

V usage is TRBV7-3 and J usage is TRBJ2-7; D gene ambiguous. V lost 1 base and J 3 bases, leaving 13 bases between the germline ends. The CDR3 spans 15 residues. CDR1 is SGHTA and CDR2 is FQGTGA in the germline V gene. The CDR3 DNA is TGTGCCAGCAGCTTAATGGCCAGACCGGGCTACGAGCAGTACTTC. Translation gives CASSLMARPGYEQYF.

The chain links TRBV19 to TRBJ2-4, with D perhaps TRBD1 (5 bases). CDR1 and CDR2 (germline): LNHDA, SQIVND (reference sequence). The CDR3 spans 14 residues. The ends were cut back, 6 bases at V and 7 bases at J, with 16 bases in the middle. The CDR3 coding sequence is TGTGCCAGTAGGGCAGACAGAAATTACAACATTCAGTACTTC. Protein: CASRADRNYNIQYF.

This chain connects TRBV4-1 to TRBJ2-7, with TRBD2 matching 10 bases. CDR1 and CDR2 (germline): MGHRA, YSYEKL. There are 13 residues in the CDR3. Trimming cost V 8 bases and J 2 bases; bases outside gene matches: 3. The CDR3 nucleotides read TGCGCCAGCCCCGGACTAGCGGCCTACGAGCAGTACTTC. Its protein is CASPGLAAYEQYF.

The chain is built from TRBV5-1 and TRBJ2-1, with 11 bases that match TRBD2. Unmatched junction bases numbered 8, after V lost 1 base and J lost 8 bases. This CDR3 is 16 amino acids long. The V gene's germline CDR1 is SGHRS and CDR2 YFSETQ. CDR3 protein: CASSLWASGGLDEQFF. In nucleotides, the CDR3 is TGCGCCAGCAGCTTGTGGGCTAGCGGGGGGTTAGATGAGCAGTTCTTC.

The table lists this clone with a few counts. The chain couples TRBV7-6 to TRBJ2-7, with TRBD1 as a possible D gene (6 bases). CDR1 and CDR2 (germline): SGHVS, FNYEAQ. The V gene lost 3 bases and the J gene lost 4 bases, with 16 bases spanning the gap. This CDR3 spans 15 amino acids. In nucleotides, the CDR3 is TGTGCCAGCAGCTTGGAGAAGGGGGAAGGATACGAGCAGTACTTC. Protein sequence: CASSLEKGEGYEQYF.

The chain combines TRBV12-5 with TRBJ1-3; maybe TRBD1 (6 bases). This CDR3 comprises 20 residues. V was cut by 5 bases and J by 0 bases, with 26 bases left in between. Per the germline V gene, CDR1 is LGHNT and CDR2 is FRNRAP. The CDR3 is CASGPTAQGRPPLSGNTIYF. The DNA of the CDR3 is TGTGCTAGTGGTCCTACGGCACAGGGTCGCCCTCCTCTCTCTGGAAACACCATATATTTT.

The chain uses TRBV29-1 and TRBJ2-1; D unresolved. Trimming took 7 bases from V and 9 from J, leaving 10 bases between them. The germline gives CDR1 SQVTM, CDR2 ANQGSEA. CDR3 length equals 10 residues. The CDR3 DNA reads as TGCAGCGCCCTAGTGACTGAGCAGTTCTTC. Residues: CSALVTEQFF.

V and J are TRBV7-3 and TRBJ1-2; 7 bases match TRBD1. Germline V gives CDR1 SGHTA, CDR2 FQGTGA. The CDR3 is 15 residues long. Trimming at V came to 2 bases and at J to 2 bases, leaving 5 bases not matched to a gene. The CDR3 sequence is CASSLQGGENYGYTF. The CDR3 DNA follows: TGTGCCAGCAGCTTACAGGGGGGTGAGAACTATGGCTACACCTTC.

This chain uses TRBV10-3 with TRBJ2-1; 14 bases line up with TRBD2. Germline-derived CDR1 and CDR2 are ENHRY and SYGVKD. V was pared by 4 bases and J by 5 bases, with 1 base of the junction left unmatched. The CDR3 is 15 amino acids. Here the CDR3 DNA reads TGTGCCATCAGTGGACTAGCGGGAGGGAACAATGAGCAGTTCTTC. Translating gives CAISGLAGGNNEQFF.

With regard to this clone: A read error may produce the germline difference seen at one junction end. The J gene is TRBJ1-1, the V gene TRBV7-9; D unclear. The CDR3 length is 14 residues. CDR1 and CDR2 (germline): SEHNR, FQNEAQ (reference sequence). CDR3 bases: TGTTCCAGCAGCTTTGACACCATGAACACTGAAGCTTTCTTT. Encoded protein: CSSSFDTMNTEAFF.

The rearrangement joins TRBV9 to TRBJ2-1; 10 bases are shared with TRBD2. V was clipped by 2 bases and J by 0 bases; unmatched bases: 5. Looked up from germline, CDR1 is SGDLS and CDR2 is YYNGEE. The CDR3 runs to 17 residues. CDR3 in amino acids: CASSVFASGSSYNEQFF. CDR3 nucleotides: TGTGCCAGCAGCGTTTTCGCTAGCGGGAGCTCCTACAATGAGCAGTTCTTC.

As to this clone: This sample also contains other DNA sequences that code for the same CDR3. The V gene is TRBV28, the J gene TRBJ2-7, with D unresolved. The V end was cut by 2 bases, the J end by 7 bases, with 9 bases between. Germline-derived CDR1 and CDR2 are MDHEN and SYDVKM. The CDR3 is 12 residues long. The CDR3 region has the DNA TGTGCCAGCAGTTTAAGTAGCTATGAGCAGTACTTC. Translated: CASSLSSYEQYF.

The genes are TRBV6-1 and TRBJ1-3; 8 nucleotides agree with TRBD1. The V gene end was trimmed by 4 bases and the J gene end by 0 bases; junction bases not matched to a gene: 5. The CDR3 extends over 16 amino acids. CDR1 is MNHNS, CDR2 SASEGT, per germline. In nucleotides, the CDR3 is TGTGCCAGCAGTGCCGGGGACAGGATCTCTGGAAACACCATATATTTT. As protein: CASSAGDRISGNTIYF.

This clone was observed a single time. This chain uses TRBV10-3 with TRBJ2-3; possibly TRBD1 for D (6 bases). The CDR3 extends over 14 amino acids. Trimming left V 10 bases short and J 3 bases short, with 17 bases between. Per germline, CDR1 ENHRY and CDR2 SYGVKD. CDR3 amino acids: CATRSSQGTDTQYF. CDR3 DNA sequence: TGTGCCACCCGAAGCTCACAGGGTACAGATACGCAGTATTTT.

The rearrangement links TRBV20-1 to TRBJ2-1, with D possibly TRBD2 on 6 matching bases. The ends were cut back, 4 bases at V and 9 bases at J, with 10 bases in the middle. This CDR3 has 11 amino acids. Germline CDR1 DFQATT, CDR2 SNEGSKA (reference sequence). The DNA for the CDR3 is TGCAGTGCTACTCGTAGCGGTGAGCAGTTCTTC. Translated, it gives CSATRSGEQFF.

The chain joins TRBV29-1 to TRBJ2-1, with TRBD1 matching 8 bases. Unmatched junction bases numbered 7, after V lost 6 bases and J lost 0 bases. The CDR3 runs to 15 residues. Germline values: CDR1 SQVTM, CDR2 ANQGSEA. The CDR3 protein is CSVEQGESSYNEQFF. The CDR3 DNA sequence: TGCAGCGTAGAACAGGGGGAGAGCTCCTACAATGAGCAGTTCTTC.

The V and J genes are TRBV7-8 and TRBJ1-1; D possibly corresponds to TRBD1 (6 bases). The V gene lost 5 bases and the J gene lost 1 base, with 11 bases spanning the gap. The CDR3 runs to 14 residues. The V gene's germline CDR1 is SGHVS and CDR2 FQNEAQ. In DNA form, the CDR3 reads TGTGCCAGCAGCCCAGGGACAAGGAACACTGAAGCTTTCTTT. Amino acids: CASSPGTRNTEAFF.

The V call is TRBV7-2, the J call TRBJ2-1, with D perhaps matching TRBD2 (5 bases). Germline CDR1 reads SGHTA; CDR2 reads FQGNSA. V was pared by 1 base and J by 1 base, with 8 bases between. CDR3 length: 15 amino acids. The CDR3: CASSLELGSYNEQFF. The CDR3 bases are TGTGCCAGCAGCTTAGAACTAGGGTCCTACAATGAGCAGTTCTTC.

V gene TRBV5-1 combines with J gene TRBJ2-2; D possibly corresponds to TRBD1 (5 bases). Germline V lookup: CDR1 SGHRS, CDR2 YFSETQ. This CDR3 comprises 14 residues. V was cut by 0 bases and J by 7 bases, with 10 bases left in between. DNA of the CDR3: TGCGCCAGCAGCTTGGTGGTGGACAACGGGGAGCTGTTTTTT. Translating it yields CASSLVVDNGELFF.

The genes are TRBV2 and TRBJ2-1; TRBD2 agrees at 8 bases. J gave up 5 bases and V 8 bases, and 2 bases lay outside the gene matches. Germline loops: CDR1 SNHLY, CDR2 FYNNEI. The CDR3 is made up of 12 amino acids. CDR3 nucleotides: TGTGCCAGCCGCGGGGGGCACAATGAGCAGTTCTTC. It encodes CASRGGHNEQFF.

Notes on this clone: The sample contains more than one DNA sequence encoding this CDR3. CDR3: CASSLSSGGGQPQHF. In DNA form, the CDR3 reads TGCGCCAGCAGCTTGAGTTCAGGAGGAGGCCAGCCCCAGCATTTT. V usage is TRBV5-1 and J usage is TRBJ1-5; the D is unclear. The CDR3 consists of 15 residues. V was trimmed by 1 base and J by 7 bases, leaving 15 bases between them. Germline CDR1 SGHRS, CDR2 YFSETQ.

This clone came up a few times. The chain links TRBV7-6 to TRBJ1-1; TRBD1 matches 12 bases. CDR3 length equals 15 residues. V lost 5 bases to trimming and J lost 5 bases; unmatched junction nucleotides: 6. Germline V gene lookup returns CDR1 SGHVS and CDR2 FNYEAQ. The CDR3 nucleotides read TGTGCCAGCAGCCCACCGGGACAGGGGGCAACTGAAGCTTTCTTT. It encodes CASSPPGQGATEAFF. Variable domain in full (rest from reference TRBV7-6 and TRBJ1-1): GAGVSQSPRYKVTKRGQDVALRCDPISGHVSLYWYRQALGQGPEFLTYFNYEAQQDKSGLPNDRFSAERPEGSISTLTIQRTEQRDSAMYRCASSPPGQGATEAFFGQGTRLTVV.

V gene TRBV7-3 combines with J gene TRBJ2-3; D is ambiguous. The CDR3 is made up of 14 amino acids. Germline CDR1 is SGHTA and CDR2 is FQGTGA. V lost 2 bases, J lost 6 bases, and 12 bases lay in between. The CDR3 protein is CASSLQPRPDTQYF. The CDR3, as DNA: TGTGCCAGCAGCTTACAACCTAGACCCGATACGCAGTATTTT.

The chain is built from TRBV7-9 and TRBJ2-7; 9 bases fit TRBD1. The CDR3 is made up of 14 amino acids. Germline CDR1 and CDR2: SEHNR and FQNEAQ (reference sequence). Unmatched junction bases numbered 6, after V lost 3 bases and J lost 6 bases. The CDR3 protein is CASSLGQGRAEQYF. The CDR3, as DNA: TGTGCCAGCAGCTTGGGACAGGGAAGGGCCGAGCAGTACTTC.

The rearrangement joins TRBV11-2 to TRBJ2-7, with TRBD2 identical over 12 bases. The CDR3 covers 17 residues. Germline-derived CDR1 and CDR2 are SGHAT and FQNNGV. The junction had 7 bases not matched to a gene; V was cut back by 4 bases and J by 0 bases. For the CDR3, the DNA is TGTGCCAGCAGCTCGCTAGGACTAGCGGGGTACTCCTACGAGCAGTACTTC. It translates to CASSSLGLAGYSYEQYF. Based on the CDR3 plus reference TRBV11-2 and TRBJ2-7, the full variable domain is EAGVAQSPRYKIIEKRQSVAFWCNPISGHATLYWYQQILGQGPKLLIQFQNNGVVDDSQLPKDRFSAERLKGVDSTLKIQPAKLEDSAVYLCASSSLGLAGYSYEQYFGPGTRLTVT.

V usage is TRBV30 and J usage is TRBJ1-2; tentatively, D is TRBD1 (6 bases). This CDR3 comprises 16 residues. CDR1 GTSNPN and CDR2 SVGIG come from the germline V gene (reference sequence). The V and J ends lost 3 bases and 4 bases respectively, with 21 bases between them. The CDR3 DNA follows: TGTGCCTGGAGCCCGCAGGGGCGCCCACCTTCCTATGGCTACACCTTC. Amino acid sequence: CAWSPQGRPPSYGYTF. The full variable domain, its missing parts supplied by reference TRBV30 and TRBJ1-2, is SQTIHQWPATLVQPVGSPLSLECTVEGTSNPNLYWYRQAAGRGLQLLFYSVGIGQISSEVPQNLSASRPQDRQFILSSKKLLLSDSGFYLCAWSPQGRPPSYGYTFGSGTRLTVV.

The chain combines TRBV7-2 with TRBJ2-5; 8 bases map to TRBD2. The trim removed 4 bases at V and 5 bases at J, leaving 6 bases unmatched. There are 14 residues in the CDR3. Germline values: CDR1 SGHTA, CDR2 FQGNSA. The chain's CDR3 is CASSYRRGVETQYF. CDR3 in DNA: TGTGCCAGCAGCTACCGGCGGGGGGTGGAGACCCAGTACTTC. The full variable domain, in which reference TRBV7-2 and TRBJ2-5 provide the parts outside the CDR3, is GAGVSQSPSNKVTEKGKDVELRCDPISGHTALYWYRQSLGQGLEFLIYFQGNSAPDKSGLPSDRFSAERTGGSVSTLTIQRTQQEDSAVYLCASSYRRGVETQYFGPGTRLLVL.

This clone was counted once. The chain couples TRBV7-9 to TRBJ1-2; D not resolved. Germline CDR1 is SEHNR and CDR2 is FQNEAQ (reference sequence). Deletions cut 4 bases from V and 4 bases from J, with 13 bases between. The CDR3 is 14 amino acids. For the CDR3, the DNA is TGTGCCAGCAGCTCCGCGGGGATGATCTATGGCTACACCTTC. It specifies CASSSAGMIYGYTF.